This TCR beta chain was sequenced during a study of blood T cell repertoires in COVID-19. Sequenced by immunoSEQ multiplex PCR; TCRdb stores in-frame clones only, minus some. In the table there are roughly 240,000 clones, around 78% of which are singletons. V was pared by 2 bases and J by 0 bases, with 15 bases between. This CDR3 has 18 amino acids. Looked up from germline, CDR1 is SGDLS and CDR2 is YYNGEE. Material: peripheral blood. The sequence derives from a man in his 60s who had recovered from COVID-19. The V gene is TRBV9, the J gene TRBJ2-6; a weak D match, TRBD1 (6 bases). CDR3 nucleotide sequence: TGTGCCAGCAGCGTCAGCACAGGGTTTCCCTCTGGGGCCAACGTCCTGACTTTC. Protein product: CASSVSTGFPSGANVLTF.